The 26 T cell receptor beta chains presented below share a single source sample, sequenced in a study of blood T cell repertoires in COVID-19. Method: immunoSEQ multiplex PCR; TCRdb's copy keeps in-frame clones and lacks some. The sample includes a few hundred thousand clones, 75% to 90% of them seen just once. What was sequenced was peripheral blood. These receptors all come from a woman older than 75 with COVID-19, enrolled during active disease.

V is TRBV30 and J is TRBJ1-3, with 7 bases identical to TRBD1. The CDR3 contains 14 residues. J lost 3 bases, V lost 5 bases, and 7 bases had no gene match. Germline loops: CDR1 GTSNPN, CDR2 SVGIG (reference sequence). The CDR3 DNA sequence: TGTGCCTGGGGAAACGACAGGGTTGGAAACACCATATATTTT. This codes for CAWGNDRVGNTIYF.

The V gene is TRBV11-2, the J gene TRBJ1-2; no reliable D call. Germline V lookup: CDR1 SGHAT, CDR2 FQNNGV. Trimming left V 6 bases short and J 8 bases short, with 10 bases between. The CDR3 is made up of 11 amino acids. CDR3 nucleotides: TGTGCCAGCAGTTCCACATTCGGCTACACCTTC. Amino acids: CASSSTFGYTF.

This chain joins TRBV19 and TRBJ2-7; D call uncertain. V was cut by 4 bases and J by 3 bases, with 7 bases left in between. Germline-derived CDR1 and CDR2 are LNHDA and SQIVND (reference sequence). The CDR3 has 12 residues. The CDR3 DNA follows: TGTGCCAGTAGTAACAATCTCTACGAGCAGTACTTC. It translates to CASSNNLYEQYF.

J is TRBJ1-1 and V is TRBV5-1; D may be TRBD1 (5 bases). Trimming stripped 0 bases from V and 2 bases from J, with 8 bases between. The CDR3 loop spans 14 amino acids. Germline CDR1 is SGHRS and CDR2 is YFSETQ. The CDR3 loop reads CASSLGRANTEAFF. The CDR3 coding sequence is TGCGCCAGCAGCTTGGGCAGGGCCAACACTGAAGCTTTCTTT.

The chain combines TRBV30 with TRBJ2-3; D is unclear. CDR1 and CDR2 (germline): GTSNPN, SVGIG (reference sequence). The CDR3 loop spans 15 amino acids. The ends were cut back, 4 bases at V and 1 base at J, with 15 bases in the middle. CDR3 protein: CAWIGQTTRTDTQYF. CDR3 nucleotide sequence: TGTGCCTGGATTGGTCAGACAACGCGCACAGATACGCAGTATTTT.

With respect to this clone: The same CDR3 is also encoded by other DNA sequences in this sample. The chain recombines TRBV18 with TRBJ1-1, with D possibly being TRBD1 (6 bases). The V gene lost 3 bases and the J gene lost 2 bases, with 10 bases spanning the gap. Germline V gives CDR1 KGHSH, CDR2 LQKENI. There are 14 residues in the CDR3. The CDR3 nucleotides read TGTGCCAGCTCACCTACGACAGGTAACACTGAAGCTTTCTTT. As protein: CASSPTTGNTEAFF.

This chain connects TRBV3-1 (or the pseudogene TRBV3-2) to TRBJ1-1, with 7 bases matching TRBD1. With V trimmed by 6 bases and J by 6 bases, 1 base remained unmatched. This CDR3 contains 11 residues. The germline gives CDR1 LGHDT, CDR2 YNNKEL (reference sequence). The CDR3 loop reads CASSTGAEAFF. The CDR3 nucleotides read TGTGCCAGCAGTACAGGGGCTGAAGCTTTCTTT.

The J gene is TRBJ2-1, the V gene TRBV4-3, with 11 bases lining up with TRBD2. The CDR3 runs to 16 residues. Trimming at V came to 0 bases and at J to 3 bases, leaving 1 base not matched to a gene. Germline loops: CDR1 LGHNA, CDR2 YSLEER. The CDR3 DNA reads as TGCGCCAGCAGCCAAGACCTAGCGGGAGGCTACAATGAGCAGTTCTTC. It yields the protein CASSQDLAGGYNEQFF.

The CDR3 DNA sequence: TGTGCCAGCAGCCTGTTTGGGACAGGTGACGATGAGCAGTTCTTC. Protein product: CASSLFGTGDDEQFF. The J gene is TRBJ2-1, the V gene TRBV7-3; 8 positions agree with TRBD1. There are 15 residues in the CDR3. CDR1 SGHTA and CDR2 FQGTGA come from the germline V gene. Unmatched junction bases numbered 11, after V lost 5 bases and J lost 8 bases.

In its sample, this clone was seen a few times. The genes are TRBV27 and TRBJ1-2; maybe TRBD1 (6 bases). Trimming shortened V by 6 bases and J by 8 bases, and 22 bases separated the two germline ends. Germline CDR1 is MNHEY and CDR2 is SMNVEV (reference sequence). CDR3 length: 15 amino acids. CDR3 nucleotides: TGTGCCAGCAGCCAATGGGGCGGGGGGCGCATAGGCTACACCTTC. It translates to CASSQWGGGRIGYTF.

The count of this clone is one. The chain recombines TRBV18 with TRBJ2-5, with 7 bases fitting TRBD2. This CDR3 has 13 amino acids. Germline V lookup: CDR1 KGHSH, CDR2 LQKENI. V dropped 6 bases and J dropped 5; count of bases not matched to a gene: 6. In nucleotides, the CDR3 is TGTGCCAGCTCCGAAGGGAGGGCGGAGACCCAGTACTTC. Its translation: CASSEGRAETQYF.

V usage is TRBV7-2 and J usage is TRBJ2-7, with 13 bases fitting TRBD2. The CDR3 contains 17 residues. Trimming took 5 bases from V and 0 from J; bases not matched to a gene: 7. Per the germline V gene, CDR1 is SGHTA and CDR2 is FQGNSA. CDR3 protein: CASSLRLAGGSSYEQYF. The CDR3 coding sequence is TGTGCCAGCAGCCTGAGACTAGCGGGAGGCTCCTCCTACGAGCAGTACTTC.

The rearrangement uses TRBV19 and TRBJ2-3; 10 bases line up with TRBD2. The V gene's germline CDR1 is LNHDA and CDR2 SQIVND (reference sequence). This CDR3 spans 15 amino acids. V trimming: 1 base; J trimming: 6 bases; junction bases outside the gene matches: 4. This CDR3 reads CASSIGGLAADTQYF. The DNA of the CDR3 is TGTGCCAGTAGTATAGGCGGACTAGCGGCCGATACGCAGTATTTT.

This CDR3 is CASSPWAGTGGNTIYF. In DNA form, the CDR3 reads TGTGCCAGCAGTCCATGGGCCGGGACAGGGGGAAACACCATATATTTT. V and J are TRBV27 and TRBJ1-3; 9 positions agree with TRBD1. Per the germline V gene, CDR1 is MNHEY and CDR2 is SMNVEV (reference sequence). The CDR3 sequence is 16 residues long. V was pared by 5 bases and J by 4 bases, with 9 bases of the junction left unmatched.

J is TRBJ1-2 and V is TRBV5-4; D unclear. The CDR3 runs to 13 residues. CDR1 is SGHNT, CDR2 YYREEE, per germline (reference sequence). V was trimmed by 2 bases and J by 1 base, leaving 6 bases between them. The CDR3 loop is CASSFESNYGYTF. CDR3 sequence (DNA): TGTGCCAGCAGCTTCGAGAGTAACTATGGCTACACCTTC. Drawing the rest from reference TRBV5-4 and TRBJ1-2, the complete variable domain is ETGVTQSPTHLIKTRGQQVTLRCSSQSGHNTVSWYQQALGQGPQFIFQYYREEENGRGNFPPRFSGLQFPNYSSELNVNALELDDSALYLCASSFESNYGYTFGSGTRLTVV.

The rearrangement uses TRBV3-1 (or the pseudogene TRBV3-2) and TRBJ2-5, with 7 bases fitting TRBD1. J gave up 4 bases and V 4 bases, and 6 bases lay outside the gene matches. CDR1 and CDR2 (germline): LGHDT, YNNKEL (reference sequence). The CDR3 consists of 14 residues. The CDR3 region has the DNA TGTGCCAGCAGCCTCTCCGGGACAGTAGAGACCCAGTACTTC. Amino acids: CASSLSGTVETQYF.

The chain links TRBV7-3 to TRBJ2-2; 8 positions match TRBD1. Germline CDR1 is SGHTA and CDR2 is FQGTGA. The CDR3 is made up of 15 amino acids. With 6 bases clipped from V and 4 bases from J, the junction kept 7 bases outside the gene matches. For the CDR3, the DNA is TGTGCCAGCAGTTCAGGGGGCCTGGGCACCGGGGAGCTGTTTTTT. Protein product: CASSSGGLGTGELFF.

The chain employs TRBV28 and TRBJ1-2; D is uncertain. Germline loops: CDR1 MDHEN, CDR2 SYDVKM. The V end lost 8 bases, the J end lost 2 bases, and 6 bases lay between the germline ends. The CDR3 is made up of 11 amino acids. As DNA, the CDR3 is TGTGCCAGCGAGGAGAACTATGGCTACACCTTC. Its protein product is CASEENYGYTF.

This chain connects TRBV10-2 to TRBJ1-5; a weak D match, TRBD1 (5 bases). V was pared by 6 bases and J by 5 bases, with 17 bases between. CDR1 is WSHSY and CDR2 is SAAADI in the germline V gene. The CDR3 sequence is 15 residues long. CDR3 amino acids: CASRHFSGSDQPQHF. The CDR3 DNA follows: TGCGCCAGCAGACACTTCTCAGGGTCGGATCAGCCCCAGCATTTT.

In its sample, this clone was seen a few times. CDR3 sequence reads: CATSSEGRKAFF. The CDR3 region has the DNA TGTGCCACCAGCAGTGAGGGCAGGAAAGCTTTCTTT. The chain combines TRBV15 with TRBJ1-1, with unresolved D. Per the germline V gene, CDR1 is LNHNV and CDR2 is YYDKDF (reference sequence). This CDR3 is 12 amino acids long. With 3 bases removed from V and 9 bases from J, the gap between germline ends came to 11 bases.

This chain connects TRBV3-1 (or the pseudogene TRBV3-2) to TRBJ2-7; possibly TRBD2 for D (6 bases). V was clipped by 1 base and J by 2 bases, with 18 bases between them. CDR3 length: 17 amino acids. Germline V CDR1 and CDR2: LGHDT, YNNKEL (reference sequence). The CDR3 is CASSQVPTRIVTYEQYF. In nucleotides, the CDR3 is TGTGCCAGCAGCCAAGTCCCGACTAGAATCGTCACCTACGAGCAGTACTTC.

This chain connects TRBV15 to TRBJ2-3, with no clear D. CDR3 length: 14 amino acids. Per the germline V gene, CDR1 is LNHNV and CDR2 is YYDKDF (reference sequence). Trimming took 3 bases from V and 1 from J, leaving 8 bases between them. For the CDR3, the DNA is TGTGCCACCAGCAGCAGAACAGGCACAGATACGCAGTATTTT. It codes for CATSSRTGTDTQYF.

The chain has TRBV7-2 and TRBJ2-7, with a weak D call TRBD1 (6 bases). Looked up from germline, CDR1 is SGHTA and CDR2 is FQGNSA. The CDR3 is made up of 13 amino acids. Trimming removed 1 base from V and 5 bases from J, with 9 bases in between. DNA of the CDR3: TGTGCCAGCAGCTTAGAGGGGGTTGACGAGCAGTACTTC. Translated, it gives CASSLEGVDEQYF.

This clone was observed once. The CDR3 region has the DNA TGTGCCAGCCGAATGCCAGGGAACTACGAGCAGTACTTC. Its translation is CASRMPGNYEQYF. J is TRBJ2-7 and V is TRBV6-5; D may be TRBD1 (5 bases). Germline V CDR1 and CDR2: MNHEY, SVGAGI. The CDR3 contains 13 residues. The V and J ends lost 8 bases and 3 bases respectively, with 14 bases between them.

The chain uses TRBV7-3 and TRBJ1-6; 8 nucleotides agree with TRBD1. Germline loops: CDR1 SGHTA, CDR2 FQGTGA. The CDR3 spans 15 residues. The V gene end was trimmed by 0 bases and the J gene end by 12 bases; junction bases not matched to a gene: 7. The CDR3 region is CASSLTRGTGQPLHF. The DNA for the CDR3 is TGTGCCAGCAGCTTAACGCGAGGGACAGGTCAACCCCTCCACTTT. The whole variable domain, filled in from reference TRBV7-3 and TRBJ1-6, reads GAGVSQTPSNKVTEKGKYVELRCDPISGHTALYWYRQSLGQGPEFLIYFQGTGAADDSGLPNDRFFAVRPEGSVSTLKIQRTERGDSAVYLCASSLTRGTGQPLHFGNGTRLTVT.

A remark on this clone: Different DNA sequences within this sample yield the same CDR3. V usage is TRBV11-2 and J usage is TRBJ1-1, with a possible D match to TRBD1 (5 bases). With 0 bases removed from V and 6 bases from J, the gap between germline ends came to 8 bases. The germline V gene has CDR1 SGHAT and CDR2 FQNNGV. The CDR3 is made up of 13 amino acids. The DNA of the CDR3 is TGTGCCAGCAGCTTAGATCGGGGGGCTGAAGCTTTCTTT. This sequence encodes CASSLDRGAEAFF.